The source of this TCR beta chain is a study of OX40 agonist ivuxolimab in advanced cancers. Study-level background: Patients were dosed intravenously with ivuxolimab at 0.01 to 10 mg/kg every 2 weeks. The dose-escalation cohort had hepatocellular carcinoma, melanoma, renal cell or head and neck cancer. Three dose-escalation patients had partial responses: one with hepatocellular carcinoma and two with cutaneous melanoma.

Here immunoSEQ multiplex PCR was the method, and the copy in TCRdb shows in-frame clones only, minus some. The data show about 52,000 clones, with around 85% seen just once and roughly 6.7% held by the top ten. Exclusion of a patient followed from autoimmune disease history or systemic immunosuppression. In germline, CDR1 is SGHDT, CDR2 YYEEEE. The ends were cut back, 2 bases at V and 0 bases at J, with 12 bases in the middle. The CDR3 has 15 residues. Sequencing used CD4+ or CD8+ T cells sorted from blood, obtained in a trial of the OX40 agonist ivuxolimab. The clonotype comes from an adult with an advanced solid tumor such as melanoma, head and neck, liver or kidney cancer. V and J are TRBV5-6 and TRBJ2-7; either TRBD1 or TRBD2 may supply D (5 bases each). The CDR3, as DNA: TGTGCCAGCAGCTTTCCGGGGCCGAGCTCCTACGAGCAGTACTTC. This codes for CASSFPGPSSYEQYF.